A single sample gave rise to the 25 T cell receptor beta chains below, sequenced in a study of blood T cell repertoires in COVID-19. TCRdb keeps only in-frame clones here, not all; method: immunoSEQ multiplex PCR. Among a few hundred thousand clones listed, around 87% were seen once. The sample was PBMCs or T cells enriched from blood (not recorded which). Receptors originate from a woman aged 40 to 50 who had recovered from COVID-19.

The V and J genes are TRBV25-1 and TRBJ1-2; D might be TRBD1 (5 bases). Trimming pared 4 bases from V and 5 bases from J, leaving 14 bases between. The CDR3 runs to 14 residues. Per germline, CDR1 MGHDK and CDR2 SYGVNS. Here the CDR3 reads CASSAHLKGYGYTF. Here the CDR3 DNA reads TGTGCCAGCAGTGCTCACTTAAAGGGGTATGGCTACACCTTC.

The V call is TRBV11-2, the J call TRBJ2-4; the D gene is possibly TRBD1 (6 bases). This CDR3 spans 14 amino acids. CDR1 SGHAT and CDR2 FQNNGV come from the germline V gene. V was cut by 2 bases and J by 6 bases, with 11 bases left in between. CDR3 in amino acids: CASSLQGWGNIQYF. CDR3 coding DNA: TGTGCCAGCAGCTTACAGGGGTGGGGAAACATTCAGTACTTC.

The chain carries TRBV5-4 and TRBJ2-1; 11 bases fit TRBD2. The CDR3 runs 17 residues. CDR1 and CDR2 from the germline V gene are SGHNT and YYREEE (reference sequence). J gave up 2 bases and V 4 bases, and 8 bases lay outside the gene matches. The chain's CDR3 is CASSIGTSGLTYNEQFF. The CDR3 coding sequence is TGTGCCAGCAGCATCGGGACTAGCGGACTGACCTACAATGAGCAGTTCTTC.

The rearrangement joins TRBV14 to TRBJ2-1; D may be TRBD1 (5 bases). Between the trimmed V and J ends, which lost 1 base and 4 bases, there was a span of 14 bases. There are 16 residues in the CDR3. Germline assignment: CDR1 SGHDN and CDR2 FVKESK. CDR3 protein: CASSQGPWTLYNEQFF. In DNA, the CDR3 is TGTGCCAGCAGCCAAGGTCCGTGGACACTTTACAATGAGCAGTTCTTC.

The chain has TRBV9 and TRBJ1-2, with 8 bases matching TRBD1. Germline V CDR1 and CDR2: SGDLS, YYNGEE. V dropped 0 bases and J dropped 6; count of bases not matched to a gene: 7. The CDR3 runs to 15 residues. CDR3 coding DNA: TGTGCCAGCAGCGTAGGGCAGGGGGCTTTCAATGGCTACACCTTC. It translates to CASSVGQGAFNGYTF.

V gene TRBV11-2 combines with J gene TRBJ2-7, with TRBD1 matching over 8 bases. Losses at the gene ends were 0 bases for V and 4 bases for J; bases not matched to a gene: 14. From germline, CDR1 is SGHAT and CDR2 FQNNGV. The CDR3 consists of 18 residues. The CDR3: CASSLDRGLAQEFYEQYF. In DNA form, the CDR3 reads TGTGCCAGCAGCTTAGACAGGGGGCTTGCCCAAGAATTTTACGAGCAGTACTTC.

The rearrangement uses TRBV13 and TRBJ1-3; perhaps TRBD1 as D (6 bases). The CDR3 runs to 16 residues. CDR1 and CDR2 (germline): PRHDT, FYEKMQ (reference sequence). The V end was cut by 0 bases, the J end by 2 bases, with 11 bases between. CDR3 in DNA: TGTGCCAGCAGCTTAGGACAGGGTTCAACTGGAAACACCATATATTTT. It codes for CASSLGQGSTGNTIYF.

The chain couples TRBV14 to TRBJ2-1, with 7 nucleotides matching TRBD2. The length of the CDR3 is 19 residues. Germline-derived CDR1 and CDR2 are SGHDN and FVKESK. J was trimmed by 4 bases and V by 0 bases; bases with no gene match: 15. DNA of the CDR3: TGTGCCAGCAGCCAAGACGAAGGCCTAGCGGCCGAGGGGTACAATGAGCAGTTCTTC. Protein sequence: CASSQDEGLAAEGYNEQFF.

This clone has just a few counts. V is TRBV19 and J is TRBJ2-1; 10 nucleotides line up with TRBD2. The CDR3 has 15 residues. Per the germline V gene, CDR1 is LNHDA and CDR2 is SQIVND (reference sequence). Trimming took 6 bases from V and 3 from J; bases not matched to a gene: 5. The CDR3 DNA reads as TGTGCCAGTAGAAGCGGGAGGGCCTTCTACAATGAGCAGTTCTTC. Protein sequence: CASRSGRAFYNEQFF.

The rearrangement joins TRBV4-1 to TRBJ1-6; 7 positions match TRBD1. Trimming removed 3 bases from V and 10 bases from J; junction bases left unmatched: 9. The length of the CDR3 is 15 residues. Germline values: CDR1 MGHRA, CDR2 YSYEKL. The CDR3 sequence: CASSQNTGVRSPLHF. As DNA, the CDR3 is TGCGCCAGCAGCCAGAACACAGGGGTGAGATCACCCCTCCACTTT.

The chain couples TRBV13 to TRBJ2-1, with D hard to call. The CDR3 length is 12 residues. The germline CDR1 and CDR2 sequences are PRHDT and FYEKMQ (reference sequence). V lost 4 bases to trimming and J lost 7 bases, with 8 bases between them. The CDR3 reads CASSSELNEQFF. DNA for the CDR3: TGTGCCAGCAGCTCCGAGTTGAATGAGCAGTTCTTC.

This clone came up many times. The CDR3 protein is CASSFGLSGVMVTDTQYF. The DNA of the CDR3 is TGTGCCAGCAGTTTCGGGCTTAGCGGGGTAATGGTCACAGATACGCAGTATTTT. V gene TRBV27 combines with J gene TRBJ2-3; 8 bases align to TRBD2. Germline V gene sequence: CDR1 MNHEY, CDR2 SMNVEV (reference sequence). After removal of 3 bases from V and 2 bases from J, the junction contained 13 bases not matched to a gene. The CDR3 sequence is 18 residues long.

This sequence joins TRBV5-8 and TRBJ1-3, with no clear D. Germline-derived CDR1 and CDR2 are SGHTS and YDEGEE. V gave up 3 bases and J gave up 0 bases, with 7 bases separating them. CDR3 length: 14 residues. In nucleotides, the CDR3 is TGTGCCAGCAGCTATCGGGGCTCTGGAAACACCATATATTTT. The encoded protein is CASSYRGSGNTIYF. Together with reference TRBV5-8 and TRBJ1-3, the CDR3 gives the full variable domain: EAGVTQSPTHLIKTRGQQATLRCSPISGHTSVYWYQQALGLGLQFLLWYDEGEERNRGNFPPRFSGRQFPNYSSELNVNALELEDSALYLCASSYRGSGNTIYFGEGSWLTVV.

This clone was counted a few times. The chain links TRBV11-2 to TRBJ2-1; no reliable D call. CDR1 SGHAT and CDR2 FQNNGV come from the germline V gene. The V end was cut by 3 bases, the J end by 7 bases, with 13 bases between. This CDR3 is built from 14 residues. CDR3 DNA sequence: TGTGCCAGCAGCTTCGACTGGGTTAGTAATGAGCAGTTCTTC. This encodes CASSFDWVSNEQFF.

V and J are TRBV7-9 and TRBJ2-1; the D gene is possibly TRBD2 (5 bases). Germline assignment: CDR1 SEHNR and CDR2 FQNEAQ (reference sequence). V lost 3 bases and J lost 2, with 11 bases in between. The CDR3 contains 15 residues. The CDR3 loop reads CASSFLRGAYNEQFF. The CDR3 DNA reads TGTGCCAGCAGCTTTTTACGGGGAGCCTACAATGAGCAGTTCTTC.

This clone was counted a single time. The chain couples TRBV11-2 to TRBJ1-2; possibly TRBD1 for D (5 bases). The germline gives CDR1 SGHAT, CDR2 FQNNGV. The V gene lost 3 bases and the J gene lost 4 bases, with 15 bases spanning the gap. There are 15 residues in the CDR3. CDR3 bases: TGTGCCAGCAGCTTTGCAGGGAATTTTCGCTATGGCTACACCTTC. Translated: CASSFAGNFRYGYTF.

For the CDR3, the DNA is TGTGCCAGCAGCCGGACAGGGGGCACTGAAGCTTTCTTT. This encodes CASSRTGGTEAFF. The J gene is TRBJ1-1, the V gene TRBV11-1; the match to TRBD1 covers 10 bases. The CDR3 sequence is 13 residues long. CDR1 SGHAT and CDR2 FQDESV come from the germline V gene (reference sequence). Germline trimming cut 5 bases from V and 4 bases from J; bases unmatched to any gene: 1.

The chain uses TRBV7-2 and TRBJ1-1, with D tentatively TRBD1 (5 bases). The V end lost 4 bases, the J end lost 8 bases, and 17 bases lay between the germline ends. The germline V gene encodes CDR1 SGHTA and CDR2 FQGNSA. The length of the CDR3 is 14 residues. The CDR3 region is CASSSTESGGEAFF. The CDR3 region has the DNA TGTGCCAGCAGCTCGACAGAGTCCGGGGGGGAAGCTTTCTTT.

The chain is built from TRBV9 and TRBJ2-7; 9 nucleotides agree with TRBD2. V lost 5 bases, J lost 0 bases, and 6 bases stayed unmatched. Germline V gene sequence: CDR1 SGDLS, CDR2 YYNGEE. This CDR3 region has 15 residues. CDR3 nucleotides: TGTGCCAGCAGTCGAGCGGGAGGATACTCCTACGAGCAGTACTTC. Its translation is CASSRAGGYSYEQYF.

The chain recombines TRBV27 with TRBJ2-1; 12 nucleotides agree with TRBD1. CDR3 length: 19 amino acids. The trim removed 5 bases at V and 12 bases at J, leaving 23 bases unmatched. CDR1 and CDR2 (germline): MNHEY, SMNVEV (reference sequence). CDR3 amino acids: CASSPNYSRDRGPPWGQFF. In DNA form, the CDR3 reads TGTGCCAGCAGTCCTAATTACTCCCGGGACAGGGGGCCCCCGTGGGGGCAGTTCTTC.

The chain recombines TRBV30 with TRBJ1-3; 7 positions match TRBD1. With V trimmed by 4 bases and J by 2 bases, 11 bases remained unmatched. This CDR3 has 16 amino acids. CDR1 GTSNPN and CDR2 SVGIG come from the germline V gene (reference sequence). The CDR3 loop reads CAWMRLTGRPGNTIYF. The DNA for the CDR3 is TGTGCCTGGATGCGATTGACAGGGCGTCCTGGAAACACCATATATTTT.

CDR3 loop: CASSLTVNGYTF. The CDR3 region has the DNA TGTGCCAGCAGCTTGACAGTAAATGGCTACACCTTC. The chain recombines TRBV5-6 with TRBJ1-2; D gene ambiguous. Germline lookup yields CDR1 SGHDT and CDR2 YYEEEE. The CDR3 spans 12 residues. V lost 1 base to trimming and J lost 6 bases, with 7 bases between them.

The rearrangement links TRBV19 to TRBJ2-7; a weak D match, TRBD1 (5 bases). Trimming shortened V by 6 bases and J by 6 bases, and 12 bases separated the two germline ends. The CDR3 runs 12 residues. Germline CDR1 LNHDA, CDR2 SQIVND (reference sequence). The CDR3 DNA reads as TGTGCCAGTAGCGTAAGGGGCGGCGAGCAGTACTTC. Amino acids: CASSVRGGEQYF.

The chain combines TRBV11-2 with TRBJ2-7, with D possibly being TRBD2 (6 bases). This CDR3 is built from 13 residues. V lost 0 bases to trimming and J lost 7 bases, with 10 bases between them. Looked up from germline, CDR1 is SGHAT and CDR2 is FQNNGV. The CDR3 reads CASSLDHRGEQYF. In DNA, the CDR3 is TGTGCCAGCAGCTTAGACCACCGGGGGGAGCAGTACTTC.

The V and J genes are TRBV12-3 or TRBV12-4 and TRBJ1-2; D ambiguous. Deletions cut 7 bases from V and 6 bases from J, with 15 bases between. The CDR3 is made up of 13 amino acids. This CDR3 is CASILKFSDGYTF. The CDR3, as DNA: TGTGCCAGCATCCTTAAGTTCAGCGATGGCTACACCTTC.